A selection of T cell receptor beta chains follows, all from one sample in a study of response to subunit inactivated influenza vaccine. A single record per CDR3 protein comes from TCRdb applying MiXCR to the RT-PCR reads. The sample carries 450,000 to 550,000 distinct CDR3 sequences, over 25% recorded once. This specimen consisted of CD4+ T cells sorted from PBMCs, obtained more than 4 days after vaccination. All receptors come from a man aged 50 to 60 who received an inactivated influenza vaccine. Each CDR3 is given with its conserved first and last residue. Fields, in order: J gene, D gene, V gene, clone size, CDR3 protein, CDR3 DNA. The D gene is left open where the match is weak. The size of a clone is reported for some rows only, either as once, few or many, or as a class for expanded clones.

TRBJ1-2,TRBD1,TRBV5-4,.,CASSFRAGGASPGYTF,TGTGCCAGCAGCTTTCGTGCAGGGGGCGCCAGCCCTGGCTACACCTTC
TRBJ2-3,TRBD1,TRBV24-1,few,CATSPDRGNTDTQYF,TGTGCCACCAGCCCGGACAGGGGGAACACAGATACGCAGTATTTT
TRBJ2-2,.,TRBV5-1,.,CASSTRGWNTGELFF,TGCGCCAGCAGCACCAGGGGTTGGAACACCGGGGAGCTGTTTTTT
TRBJ2-7,.,TRBV19,.,CASGHRSAGSYEQYF,TGTGCCAGTGGCCATCGCAGTGCCGGCTCCTACGAGCAGTACTTC
TRBJ1-4,.,TRBV28,few,CASSLGQYIEKLFF,TGTGCCAGCAGTTTGGGGCAGTACATCGAAAAACTGTTTTTT
TRBJ2-5,TRBD1,TRBV20-1,few,CSARNNRDRETQYF,TGCAGTGCTAGGAATAACCGGGACAGAGAGACCCAGTACTTC
TRBJ1-5,.,TRBV19,.,CASTPLGARNQPQHF,TGTGCCAGTACCCCCCTGGGGGCGCGCAATCAGCCCCAGCATTTT
TRBJ2-3,TRBD1,TRBV29-1,many,CSPQGADTQYF,TGCAGTCCCCAGGGGGCAGATACGCAGTATTTT
TRBJ2-1,.,TRBV14,.,CASSQVVGGTGTSQREGTYNEQFF,TGTGCCAGCAGCCAAGTAGTCGGGGGGACAGGGACCTCCCAGCGGGAGGGAACCTACAATGAGCAGTTCTTC
TRBJ2-1,.,TRBV20-1,.,CSPRVNNEQFF,TGCAGCCCACGGGTTAACAATGAGCAGTTCTTC
TRBJ2-7,TRBD1,TRBV5-1,.,CASSLGTTGALSYEQYF,TGCGCCAGCAGCTTGGGGACAACAGGGGCACTATCCTACGAGCAGTACTTC
TRBJ2-7,.,TRBV12-3/TRBV12-4,many,CASSPTSYEQYF,TGTGCCAGCAGTCCCACCTCCTACGAGCAGTACTTC
TRBJ1-2,.,TRBV3-1,.,CAKESGLDGYTF,TGTGCCAAGGAGTCGGGGCTAGATGGCTACACCTTC
TRBJ2-3,.,TRBV11-2,.,CASSSTGGIPDTQYF,TGTGCCAGCAGCTCGACCGGTGGAATCCCAGATACGCAGTATTTT